This passage covers 13 T cell receptor beta chains from one sample sequenced in a study of Graves' ophthalmopathy and Graves' hyperthyroidism. For repertoire sequencing, the TCR beta CDR3 regions were amplified from RNA transcripts. The library came from an HTBI-primed first-round RT-PCR and a second-round multiplex PCR. TCRdb re-called the multiplex PCR reads through MiXCR, storing one row per CDR3 protein. This table holds some 350,000 distinct CDR3 sequences, about 17% found once. Material: peripheral blood. These receptor sequences come from an adult woman with stable Graves' hyperthyroidism.

This clonotype was counted many times. The chain links TRBV12-3 or TRBV12-4 to TRBJ2-7, with D perhaps being TRBD1 or TRBD2 (5 bases each). With 5 bases removed from V and 3 bases from J, the gap between germline ends came to 14 bases. This CDR3 has 14 residues. This CDR3 is CASSVSRDRYEQYF. The CDR3 DNA sequence: TGTGCCAGCAGTGTCTCCAGGGACCGCTACGAGCAGTACTTC.

This clonotype was observed many times. CDR3: CASRSPGTNGQYF. Written as DNA, the CDR3 is TGTGCCAGCAGATCCCCCGGGACTAACGGGCAGTACTTC. The V call is TRBV6-1, the J call TRBJ2-7, with TRBD2 matching 7 bases. V lost 6 bases and J lost 9; bases outside the gene matches: 11. In germline, CDR1 is MNHNS, CDR2 SASEGT. This CDR3 is built from 13 residues.

This clonotype was seen repeatedly, ten times or more. This sequence may be a read error, since a much larger clone differs from it by one base. The chain joins TRBV3-1 to TRBJ2-7; D gene unclear. V was pared by 3 bases and J by 0 bases, with 3 bases between. The CDR3 has 12 amino acids. Per germline, CDR1 LGHDT and CDR2 YNNKEL (reference sequence). The CDR3 DNA follows: TGTGCCAGCAGCCACACCTCCTACGAGCAGTACTTC. This sequence encodes CASSHTSYEQYF.

This clonotype was seen repeatedly, ten times or more. This sequence joins TRBV19 and TRBJ1-5; 8 nucleotides align to TRBD1. The V gene's germline CDR1 is LNHDA and CDR2 SQIVND (reference sequence). This CDR3 spans 14 amino acids. J was trimmed by 3 bases and V by 7 bases; bases with no gene match: 5. CDR3 DNA sequence: TGTGCCAGTACCATGACAGGGGACAATCAGCCCCAGCATTTT. Protein sequence: CASTMTGDNQPQHF.

This clonotype was picked up many times. The chain uses TRBV7-2 and TRBJ2-2, with a possible D match to TRBD2 (5 bases). The V end lost 5 bases, the J end lost 4 bases, and 11 bases lay between the germline ends. There are 14 residues in the CDR3. Germline V lookup: CDR1 SGHTA, CDR2 FQGNSA. The CDR3 coding sequence is TGTGCCAGCAGCCCAACTAGTAGCACCGGGGAGCTGTTTTTT. It codes for CASSPTSSTGELFF.

This clonotype was counted many times. The V gene is TRBV27, the J gene TRBJ2-7; D may be TRBD2 (6 bases). V lost 1 base and J lost 5, with 12 bases in between. CDR1 and CDR2 from the germline V gene are MNHEY and SMNVEV (reference sequence). CDR3 length: 14 amino acids. CDR3 amino acids: CASSLFVGGNEQYF. CDR3 sequence (DNA): TGTGCCAGCAGTTTATTTGTTGGGGGGAACGAGCAGTACTTC.

The V call is TRBV20-1, the J call TRBJ1-2, with no clear D. V dropped 3 bases and J dropped 8 bases, with 16 bases sitting between them. This CDR3 spans 13 amino acids. Germline loops: CDR1 DFQATT, CDR2 SNEGSKA (reference sequence). The CDR3 DNA reads as TGCAGTGCTAGTGATCCCGGGCTCGGAGGCTACACCTTC. Amino acids: CSASDPGLGGYTF.

In its sample, this clonotype was seen a few times. The V gene is TRBV4-1, the J gene TRBJ2-7; D is undetermined. Germline loops: CDR1 MGHRA, CDR2 YSYEKL. This CDR3 region has 15 residues. V lost 4 bases, J lost 6 bases, and 19 bases lay in between. CDR3 loop: CASSPEAGWPGEQYF. The CDR3 bases are TGCGCCAGCAGCCCTGAAGCCGGCTGGCCGGGCGAGCAGTACTTC.

This clonotype was seen many times. The rearrangement joins TRBV12-3 or TRBV12-4 to TRBJ2-4; no clear D gene. This CDR3 comprises 14 residues. The V gene lost 5 bases and the J gene lost 0 bases, with 8 bases spanning the gap. The CDR3 nucleotides read TGTGCCAGCAGTCTAGGGCTAGCCAAAAACATTCAGTACTTC. Translating gives CASSLGLAKNIQYF.

This clonotype appeared many times. This rearrangement joins TRBV27 to TRBJ2-7; 11 bases are shared with TRBD1. CDR1 and CDR2 (germline): MNHEY, SMNVEV (reference sequence). CDR3 length: 14 amino acids. The V segment lost 7 bases and the J segment 4 bases; nucleotides outside the gene matches: 6. The CDR3: CASTGQGARYEQYF. The CDR3 DNA follows: TGTGCCAGCACCGGACAGGGGGCGCGGTACGAGCAGTACTTC.

The sample holds a few counts of this clonotype. The chain links TRBV12-3 or TRBV12-4 to TRBJ1-6, with unresolved D. The length of the CDR3 is 15 residues. The germline V and J ends were trimmed by 3 bases and 8 bases, with 14 bases remaining between them. The CDR3: CASSLGRVRDSPLHF. The CDR3 DNA reads TGTGCCAGCAGTTTGGGAAGGGTTAGGGATTCACCCCTCCACTTT.

This clonotype has ten or more counts. The gene calls are TRBV6-4 and TRBJ2-7; 7 positions match TRBD2. The CDR3 loop spans 15 amino acids. In germline, CDR1 is MRHNA, CDR2 SNTAGT. V was pared by 0 bases and J by 3 bases, with 5 bases of the junction left unmatched. The CDR3 loop reads CASSDSGGSVYEQYF. The CDR3 DNA is TGTGCCAGCAGTGACTCTGGCGGGAGTGTCTACGAGCAGTACTTC.

V is TRBV11-2 and J is TRBJ2-7, with D unclear. Germline CDR1 SGHAT, CDR2 FQNNGV. The CDR3 contains 11 residues. With 0 bases removed from V and 6 bases from J, the gap between germline ends came to 3 bases. The CDR3 here is CASSLDFEQYF. CDR3 bases: TGTGCCAGCAGCTTAGATTTCGAGCAGTACTTC.